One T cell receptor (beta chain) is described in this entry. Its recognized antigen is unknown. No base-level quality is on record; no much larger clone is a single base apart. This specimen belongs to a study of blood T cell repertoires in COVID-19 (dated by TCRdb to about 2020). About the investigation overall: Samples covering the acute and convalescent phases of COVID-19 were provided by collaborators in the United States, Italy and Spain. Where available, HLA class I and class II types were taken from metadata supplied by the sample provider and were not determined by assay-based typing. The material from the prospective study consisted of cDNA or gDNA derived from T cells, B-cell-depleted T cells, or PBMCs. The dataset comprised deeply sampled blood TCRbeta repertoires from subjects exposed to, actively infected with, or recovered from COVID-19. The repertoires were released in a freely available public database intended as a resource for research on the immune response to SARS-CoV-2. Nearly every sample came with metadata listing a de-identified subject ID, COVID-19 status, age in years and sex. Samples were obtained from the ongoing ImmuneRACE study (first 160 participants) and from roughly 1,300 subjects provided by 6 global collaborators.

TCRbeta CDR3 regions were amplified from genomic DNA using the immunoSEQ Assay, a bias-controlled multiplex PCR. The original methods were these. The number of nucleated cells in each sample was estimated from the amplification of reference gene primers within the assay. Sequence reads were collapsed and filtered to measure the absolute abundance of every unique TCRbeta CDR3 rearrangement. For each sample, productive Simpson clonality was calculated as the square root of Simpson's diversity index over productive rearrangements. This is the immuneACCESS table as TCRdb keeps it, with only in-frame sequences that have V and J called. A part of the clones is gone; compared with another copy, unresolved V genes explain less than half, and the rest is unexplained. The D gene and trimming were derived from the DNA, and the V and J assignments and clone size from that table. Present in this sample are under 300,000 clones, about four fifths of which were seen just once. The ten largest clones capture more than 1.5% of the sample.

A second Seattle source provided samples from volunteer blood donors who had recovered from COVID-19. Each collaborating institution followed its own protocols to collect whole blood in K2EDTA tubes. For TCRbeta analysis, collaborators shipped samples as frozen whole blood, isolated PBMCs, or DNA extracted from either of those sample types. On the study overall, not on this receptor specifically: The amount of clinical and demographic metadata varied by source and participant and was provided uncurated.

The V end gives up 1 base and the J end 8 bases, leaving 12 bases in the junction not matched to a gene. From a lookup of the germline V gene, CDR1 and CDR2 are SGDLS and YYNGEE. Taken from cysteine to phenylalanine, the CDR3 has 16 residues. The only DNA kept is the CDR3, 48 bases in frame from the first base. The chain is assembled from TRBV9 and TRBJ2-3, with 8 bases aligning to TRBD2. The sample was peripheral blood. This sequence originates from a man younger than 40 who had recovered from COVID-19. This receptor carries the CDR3 CASSVSGGGAHATQYF. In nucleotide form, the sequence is TGTGCCAGCAGCGTAAGCGGGGGTGGGGCTCATGCTACGCAGTATTTT.